This passage covers 27 T cell receptor beta chains from one sample sequenced in a study of radiotherapy plus CTLA-4 blockade in lung cancer. Clones were read by immunoSEQ multiplex PCR, and TCRdb kept only the in-frame ones, dropping some. The sample has around 45,000 clones, over 75% seen once. The starting material was peripheral blood, obtained from a patient treated with radiotherapy plus ipilimumab. Source of these receptors: a human donor with non-small cell lung cancer whose response to radiotherapy plus ipilimumab could not be evaluated.

The chain combines TRBV9 with TRBJ1-6; 8 nucleotides agree with TRBD1. With V trimmed by 3 bases and J by 5 bases, 1 base remained unmatched. The germline gives CDR1 SGDLS, CDR2 YYNGEE. CDR3 length equals 14 residues. The CDR3 loop reads CASSEQGDNSPLHF. The CDR3 DNA is TGTGCCAGCAGCGAACAGGGGGATAATTCACCCCTCCACTTT.

This chain uses TRBV6-5 with TRBJ2-3, with a weak D call TRBD1 (5 bases). The CDR3 has 14 residues. The germline V gene has CDR1 MNHEY and CDR2 SVGAGI. V lost 7 bases and J 2 bases, leaving 13 bases between the germline ends. CDR3 loop: CASKRGQNTDTQYF. The DNA for the CDR3 is TGTGCCAGCAAAAGGGGCCAGAACACAGATACGCAGTATTTT.

This clone is a singleton in its sample. The chain carries TRBV28 and TRBJ1-5, with a tentative D call TRBD1 (6 bases). The V gene lost 4 bases and the J gene lost 8 bases, with 15 bases spanning the gap. Looked up from germline, CDR1 is MDHEN and CDR2 is SYDVKM. This CDR3 spans 14 amino acids. CDR3 bases: TGTGCCAGCAGTTCATACAGGGAAGGGGAGCCCCAGCATTTT. As protein: CASSSYREGEPQHF.

V is TRBV5-1 and J is TRBJ1-6; a possible D gene is TRBD1 (6 bases). With 5 bases removed from V and 7 bases from J, the gap between germline ends came to 13 bases. The CDR3 has 14 amino acids. In germline, CDR1 is SGHRS, CDR2 YFSETQ. The CDR3 nucleotides are TGCGCCAGCAGGGTACACAGGGAAAATTCACCCCTCCACTTT. It is translated as CASRVHRENSPLHF.

The chain recombines TRBV19 with TRBJ1-1; the match to TRBD1 covers 8 bases. The CDR3 runs 14 residues. The trim removed 3 bases at V and 6 bases at J, leaving 6 bases unmatched. Germline CDR1 LNHDA, CDR2 SQIVND (reference sequence). The CDR3 DNA reads TGTGCCAGTAGTATCGGACAGGGTCCGGCTGAAGCTTTCTTT. This encodes CASSIGQGPAEAFF. The entire variable domain, with the rest obtained from reference TRBV19 and TRBJ1-1, is as follows: DGGITQSPKYLFRKEGQNVTLSCEQNLNHDAMYWYRQDPGQGLRLIYYSQIVNDFQKGDIAEGYSVSREKKESFPLTVTSAQKNPTAFYLCASSIGQGPAEAFFGQGTRLTVV.

The rearrangement joins TRBV5-5 to TRBJ2-7; TRBD1 is a possible D gene (5 bases). V dropped 2 bases and J dropped 1 base, with 10 bases sitting between them. Germline CDR1 reads SGHKS; CDR2 reads YYEKEE (reference sequence). The CDR3 extends over 14 amino acids. The CDR3 region is CASSFSRGSYEQYF. CDR3 coding DNA: TGTGCCAGCAGCTTCTCTAGGGGATCCTACGAGCAGTACTTC.

The J gene is TRBJ2-3, the V gene TRBV29-1; maybe TRBD1 (6 bases). This CDR3 is built from 13 residues. CDR1 SQVTM and CDR2 ANQGSEA come from the germline V gene. Between the trimmed V and J ends, which lost 4 bases and 3 bases, there was a span of 11 bases. CDR3 sequence: CSVGPRGTDTQYF. The CDR3 coding sequence is TGCAGCGTTGGTCCCAGGGGAACAGATACGCAGTATTTT.

V usage is TRBV7-9 and J usage is TRBJ2-1, with 10 bases fitting TRBD1. Germline CDR1 and CDR2: SEHNR and FQNEAQ (reference sequence). The J segment lost 4 bases and the V segment lost 4 bases, leaving 1 base of the junction unmatched. The CDR3 is 14 residues long. CDR3 DNA: TGTGCCAGCAGCTCGGGACAGGGGTACAATGAGCAGTTCTTC. Translating gives CASSSGQGYNEQFF.

This chain uses TRBV25-1 with TRBJ1-4; D gene unclear. The CDR3 totals 16 residues. Germline values: CDR1 MGHDK, CDR2 SYGVNS. Trimming pared 3 bases from V and 0 bases from J, leaving 11 bases between. CDR3 in amino acids: CASSDLAGPTNEKLFF. The CDR3 nucleotides are TGTGCCAGCAGTGACCTCGCTGGGCCAACTAATGAAAAACTGTTTTTT.

This clone was seen only once. This chain joins TRBV19 and TRBJ2-2, with a possible D match to TRBD1 (6 bases). This CDR3 region has 16 residues. V lost 7 bases and J 1 base, leaving 16 bases between the germline ends. Germline CDR1 and CDR2: LNHDA and SQIVND (reference sequence). CDR3 residues: CASTQRAGVNTGELFF. Here the CDR3 DNA reads TGTGCCAGTACCCAGAGGGCAGGGGTGAACACCGGGGAGCTGTTTTTT.

V and J are TRBV5-5 and TRBJ2-7, with a possible D match to TRBD2 (5 bases). Germline V gives CDR1 SGHKS, CDR2 YYEKEE (reference sequence). The CDR3 runs 14 residues. V was trimmed by 1 base and J by 4 bases, leaving 12 bases between them. The CDR3: CASSLQTRTYEQYF. CDR3 sequence (DNA): TGTGCCAGCAGCTTGCAAACTAGGACTTACGAGCAGTACTTC.

The chain combines TRBV9 with TRBJ1-2; possible D gene TRBD1, 6 bases. Germline lookup yields CDR1 SGDLS and CDR2 YYNGEE. V shed 3 bases and J shed 4 bases, with 13 bases lying between them. This CDR3 is built from 14 residues. CDR3 coding DNA: TGTGCCAGCAGCGATAGGGCAGGGGCCTATGGCTACACCTTC. Translated: CASSDRAGAYGYTF.

The chain joins TRBV16 to TRBJ1-1; D call uncertain. The germline V and J ends were trimmed by 2 bases and 3 bases, with 7 bases remaining between them. Germline CDR1 and CDR2: KGHSY and FQNENV. The CDR3 loop spans 13 amino acids. The CDR3 loop is CASSQARDTEAFF. The CDR3 nucleotides are TGTGCCAGCAGCCAAGCGCGGGACACTGAAGCTTTCTTT.

The rearrangement joins TRBV5-1 to TRBJ2-1; 8 positions agree with TRBD2. CDR3 size: 15 residues. Germline lookup yields CDR1 SGHRS and CDR2 YFSETQ. V was clipped by 0 bases and J by 8 bases; unmatched bases: 7. Written as DNA, the CDR3 is TGCGCCAGCAGCTTGGGTCCGGGGGGGAGCGATGAGCAGTTCTTC. As protein: CASSLGPGGSDEQFF.

The chain uses TRBV12-5 and TRBJ2-1; 14 nucleotides line up with TRBD2. J lost 8 bases, V lost 0 bases, and 15 bases had no gene match. Per the germline V gene, CDR1 is LGHNT and CDR2 is FRNRAP. The CDR3 runs 20 residues. Here the CDR3 DNA reads TGTGCTAGTGGTTTGGTTTTCACCGGGACTAGCGGGGGCAAACGGGATGAGCAGTTCTTC. Protein: CASGLVFTGTSGGKRDEQFF. Drawing the rest from reference TRBV12-5 and TRBJ2-1, the complete variable domain is DARVTQTPRHKVTEMGQEVTMRCQPILGHNTVFWYRQTMMQGLELLAYFRNRAPLDDSGMPKDRFSAEMPDATLATLKIQPSEPRDSAVYFCASGLVFTGTSGGKRDEQFFGPGTRLTVL.

The genes are TRBV30 and TRBJ1-6; 9 bases agree with TRBD1. Germline V gene lookup returns CDR1 GTSNPN and CDR2 SVGIG (reference sequence). The CDR3 loop spans 16 amino acids. With 1 base clipped from V and 2 bases from J, the junction kept 3 bases outside the gene matches. In DNA form, the CDR3 reads TGTGCCTGGAGTGGACAGGGGGGCACCTATAATTCACCCCTCCACTTT. This gives the protein CAWSGQGGTYNSPLHF.

The table lists this clone with a few counts. The chain has TRBV6-5 and TRBJ1-5, with 7 bases aligning to TRBD1. In germline, CDR1 is MNHEY, CDR2 SVGAGI. The CDR3 loop spans 14 amino acids. The CDR3 sequence: CATRGDRSNQPQHF. CDR3 DNA: TGTGCTACCCGAGGGGACAGAAGCAATCAGCCCCAGCATTTT.

In nucleotides, the CDR3 is TGCAGTGCCAAACTAGCAAATGAGCAGTTCTTC. Encoded protein: CSAKLANEQFF. The chain joins TRBV20-1 to TRBJ2-1; D is perhaps TRBD2 (6 bases). The V end lost 6 bases, the J end lost 7 bases, and 10 bases lay between the germline ends. This CDR3 has 11 amino acids. Germline lookup yields CDR1 DFQATT and CDR2 SNEGSKA (reference sequence).

This chain uses TRBV28 with TRBJ1-1, with D perhaps matching TRBD1 (5 bases). Trimming removed 11 bases at V and 5 bases at J, with 18 bases between. Germline loops: CDR1 MDHEN, CDR2 SYDVKM. The CDR3 is 13 residues long. The CDR3 DNA is TGTGCCTACTCGGTGGGGGGGAGAACTGAAGCTTTCTTT. Translation gives CAYSVGGRTEAFF.

V gene TRBV5-4 combines with J gene TRBJ2-2; the match to TRBD1 covers 9 bases. The CDR3 spans 15 residues. Trimming cost V 4 bases and J 3 bases; bases outside gene matches: 4. Per germline, CDR1 SGHNT and CDR2 YYREEE (reference sequence). The CDR3 loop reads CASSMGQGHTGELFF. DNA for the CDR3: TGTGCCAGCAGCATGGGACAGGGCCACACCGGGGAGCTGTTTTTT.

This clone has only one observation. This chain joins TRBV7-2 and TRBJ2-1; 9 nucleotides agree with TRBD1. CDR1 is SGHTA and CDR2 is FQGNSA in the germline V gene. Germline trimming cut 5 bases from V and 5 bases from J; bases unmatched to any gene: 10. The CDR3 totals 16 residues. The CDR3 loop is CASSLGTGNINNEQFF. The CDR3 DNA is TGTGCCAGCAGCCTCGGGACAGGGAATATTAACAATGAGCAGTTCTTC.

This sequence joins TRBV5-6 and TRBJ2-7, with D tentatively TRBD2 (7 bases). The V and J ends lost 7 bases and 4 bases respectively, with 21 bases between them. CDR1 and CDR2 (germline): SGHDT, YYEEEE. The CDR3 runs 15 residues. The CDR3 region has the DNA TGTGCCAGCCGCTGGCGGAGGGGGGGCCAGTACGAGCAGTACTTC. It is translated as CASRWRRGGQYEQYF.

This chain links TRBV7-2 with TRBJ2-3, with TRBD2 identical over 7 bases. The germline V gene encodes CDR1 SGHTA and CDR2 FQGNSA. V dropped 5 bases and J dropped 3; count of bases not matched to a gene: 2. The CDR3 spans 13 residues. The CDR3 is CASSPGGTDTQYF. The CDR3 DNA reads TGTGCCAGCAGCCCCGGGGGGACAGATACGCAGTATTTT.

This chain uses TRBV28 with TRBJ2-2; perhaps TRBD1 as D (6 bases). The CDR3 runs 15 residues. V lost 1 base and J lost 3, with 9 bases in between. Germline CDR1 is MDHEN and CDR2 is SYDVKM. The CDR3 spells CASSLYQGHTGELFF. The DNA for the CDR3 is TGTGCCAGCAGTTTATATCAGGGGCACACCGGGGAGCTGTTTTTT.

The genes are TRBV5-6 and TRBJ1-2, with TRBD1 as a possible D gene (6 bases). Germline CDR1 SGHDT, CDR2 YYEEEE. CDR3 length equals 17 residues. Between the trimmed V and J ends, which lost 4 bases and 5 bases, there was a span of 24 bases. CDR3 coding DNA: TGTGCCAGCAGCGCATCCCTTTCGGGGGGCGTGAATTATGGCTACACCTTC. This translates into CASSASLSGGVNYGYTF.

The rearrangement links TRBV11-2 to TRBJ1-1; D is perhaps TRBD1 (5 bases). Trimming took off 2 bases at V and 3 bases at J, with 7 bases between the two ends. This CDR3 is 13 amino acids long. The germline gives CDR1 SGHAT, CDR2 FQNNGV. The CDR3 bases are TGTGCCAGCAGCTTAATGGGGCACACTGAAGCTTTCTTT. This codes for CASSLMGHTEAFF.

The rearrangement joins TRBV5-4 to TRBJ2-7, with 10 bases fitting TRBD2. Germline V gene data show CDR1 as SGHNT and CDR2 as YYREEE (reference sequence). After removal of 0 bases from V and 7 bases from J, the junction contained 7 bases not matched to a gene. The CDR3 totals 15 residues. The CDR3 region has the DNA TGTGCCAGCAGCTTGGATCCAGCGGGGGGGCGGGAGCAGTACTTC. It codes for CASSLDPAGGREQYF.